The 8 T cell receptor beta chains listed next were all sequenced from one sample in a study of human T cells and chemical hapten exposure. As for time point: patch test 3, about 24 weeks after DPC sensitization. Treatment reported: therapeutic diphenylcyclopropenone sensitization with weekly scalp DPC. TCRdb reanalysed the RACE reads using MiXCR and keeps one entry per CDR3 protein. The table has more than 95,000 distinct CDR3 sequences, under 35% seen once. Sequencing was performed on whole blood, taken in connection with sensitization to the hapten diphenylcyclopropenone (DPC). All receptors derive from a middle-aged man with alopecia areata. Some clones in this sample may be carry-over from other donors' samples.

The V and J genes are TRBV7-2 and TRBJ1-6, with 7 bases lining up with TRBD1. The V gene end was trimmed by 6 bases and the J gene end by 3 bases; junction bases not matched to a gene: 8. CDR3 length equals 16 residues. Germline V gives CDR1 SGHTA, CDR2 FQGNSA. For the CDR3, the DNA is TGTGCCAGCAGTTTTACAGGGGACCTCTATAATTCACCCCTCCACTTT. It encodes CASSFTGDLYNSPLHF. Complete variable domain (other parts from reference TRBV7-2 and TRBJ1-6): GAGVSQSPSNKVTEKGKDVELRCDPISGHTALYWYRQSLGQGLEFLIYFQGNSAPDKSGLPSDRFSAERTGGSVSTLTIQRTQQEDSAVYLCASSFTGDLYNSPLHFGNGTRLTVT.

A few counts support this clonotype. The chain is built from TRBV28 and TRBJ2-7, with a tentative D call TRBD2 (6 bases). V was shortened by 4 bases and J by 3 bases, with 13 bases between the two germline ends. Looked up from germline, CDR1 is MDHEN and CDR2 is SYDVKM. This CDR3 has 14 amino acids. The CDR3, as DNA: TGTGCCAGCAGTTGGGGGGAGGTTAACTACGAGCAGTACTTC. Its protein is CASSWGEVNYEQYF.

The chain recombines TRBV9 with TRBJ1-3; the D is unclear. Germline V CDR1 and CDR2: SGDLS, YYNGEE. There are 14 residues in the CDR3. Trimming removed 3 bases at V and 0 bases at J, with 7 bases between. The CDR3 region has the DNA TGTGCCAGCAGCGGGAGGGCCTCTGGAAACACCATATATTTT. The encoded protein is CASSGRASGNTIYF.

The chain links TRBV21-1 to TRBJ2-7. TRBV21-1 is noted as a pseudogene. CDR3 length: 10 residues. CDR3 region: CASNSSEQYV. The DNA of the CDR3 is TGTGCCAGCAACTCTTCCGAGCAGTACGTC.

This clonotype was seen a handful of times. The CDR3 DNA sequence: TGTGCCACTTCCCGACGGGGGGACGCTCAGCCCCAGCATTTT. Its translation: CATSRRGDAQPQHF. This chain connects TRBV24-1 to TRBJ1-5, with a tentative D call TRBD1 (5 bases). The CDR3 consists of 14 residues. Trimming left V 10 bases short and J 6 bases short, with 18 bases between. Germline assignment: CDR1 KGHDR and CDR2 SFDVKD.

The chain couples TRBV27 to TRBJ2-2; TRBD2 aligns across 11 bases. Unmatched junction bases numbered 7, after V lost 3 bases and J lost 4 bases. Germline CDR1 MNHEY, CDR2 SMNVEV (reference sequence). The CDR3 is made up of 17 amino acids. Here the CDR3 reads CASSFYGTSGVTGELFF. CDR3 nucleotides: TGTGCCAGCAGTTTTTATGGGACTAGCGGAGTCACCGGGGAGCTGTTTTTT.

Only a few counts were recorded for this clonotype. The rearrangement uses TRBV7-9 and TRBJ2-7, with TRBD1 matching 8 bases. The CDR3 spans 14 residues. Germline CDR1 reads SEHNR; CDR2 reads FQNEAQ (reference sequence). Here the CDR3 DNA reads TGTGCCAGCAGCCCTCCCCTATTGGACAGGGATATGGACGTC. Protein product: CASSPPLLDRDMDV.

This chain joins TRBV12-3 or TRBV12-4 and TRBJ2-2, with 8 bases aligning to TRBD1. After removal of 6 bases from V and 7 bases from J, the junction contained 10 bases not matched to a gene. The CDR3 consists of 15 residues. In DNA, the CDR3 is TGTGCCAGCAGACAACAGGGGGGATTGATCGGGGAGCTGTTTTTT. This gives the protein CASRQQGGLIGELFF.